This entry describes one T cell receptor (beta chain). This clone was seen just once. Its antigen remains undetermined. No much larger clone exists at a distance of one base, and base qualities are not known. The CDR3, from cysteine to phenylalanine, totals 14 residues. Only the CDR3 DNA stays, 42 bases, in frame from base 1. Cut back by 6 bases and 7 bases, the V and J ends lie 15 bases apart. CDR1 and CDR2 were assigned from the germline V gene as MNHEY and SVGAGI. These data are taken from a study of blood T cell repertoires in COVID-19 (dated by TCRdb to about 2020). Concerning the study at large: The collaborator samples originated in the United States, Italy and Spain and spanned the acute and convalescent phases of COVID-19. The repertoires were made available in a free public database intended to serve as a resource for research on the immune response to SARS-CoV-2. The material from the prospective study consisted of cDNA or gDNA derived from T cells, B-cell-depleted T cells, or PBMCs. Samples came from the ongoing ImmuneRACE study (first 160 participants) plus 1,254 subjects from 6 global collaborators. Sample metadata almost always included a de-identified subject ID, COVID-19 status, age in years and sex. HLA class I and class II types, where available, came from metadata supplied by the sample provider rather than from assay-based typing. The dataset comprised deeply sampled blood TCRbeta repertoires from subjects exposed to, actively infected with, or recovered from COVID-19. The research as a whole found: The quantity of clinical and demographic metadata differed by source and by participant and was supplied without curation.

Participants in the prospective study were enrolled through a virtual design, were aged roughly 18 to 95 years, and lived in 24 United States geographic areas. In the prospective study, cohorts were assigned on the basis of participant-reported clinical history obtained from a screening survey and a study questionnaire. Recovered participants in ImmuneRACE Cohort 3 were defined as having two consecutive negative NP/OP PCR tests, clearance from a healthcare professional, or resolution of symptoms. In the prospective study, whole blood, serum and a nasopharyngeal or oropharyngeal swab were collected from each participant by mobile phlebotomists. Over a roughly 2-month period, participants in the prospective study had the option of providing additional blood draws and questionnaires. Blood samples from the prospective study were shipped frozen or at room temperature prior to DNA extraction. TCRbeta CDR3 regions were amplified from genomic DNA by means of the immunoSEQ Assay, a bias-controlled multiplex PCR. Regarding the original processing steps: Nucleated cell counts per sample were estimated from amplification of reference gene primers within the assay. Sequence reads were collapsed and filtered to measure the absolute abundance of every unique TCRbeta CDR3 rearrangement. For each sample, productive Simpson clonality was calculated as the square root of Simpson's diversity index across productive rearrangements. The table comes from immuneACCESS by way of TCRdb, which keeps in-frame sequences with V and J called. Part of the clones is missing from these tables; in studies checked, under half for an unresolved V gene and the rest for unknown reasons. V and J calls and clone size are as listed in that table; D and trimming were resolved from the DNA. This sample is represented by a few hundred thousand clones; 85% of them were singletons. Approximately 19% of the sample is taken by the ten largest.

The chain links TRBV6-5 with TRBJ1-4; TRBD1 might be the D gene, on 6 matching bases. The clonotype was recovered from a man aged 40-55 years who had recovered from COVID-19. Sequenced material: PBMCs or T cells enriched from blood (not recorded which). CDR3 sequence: CASRPTGLGEKLFF. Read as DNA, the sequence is TGTGCCAGCAGGCCCACAGGGTTGGGTGAAAAACTGTTTTTT.